Below are 18 T cell receptor beta chains sequenced from a single sample in a study of breast tumors, draining lymph nodes, adjacent tissues (dated by TCRdb to 2016 to 2017). Library construction relied on multiplex PCR. Sequencer: Illumina HiSeq 2000. TCRdb reprocessing: public reads trimmed at Q25 with fastp, clones called with MiXCR, in-frame beta chains kept. CDR3 protein duplicates are merged, each entry listing the most common genes and DNA. The sample table records 11,000 or so distinct CDR3 sequences; roughly 40% of these occur just once. The ten largest make up about 14% of the sample. What was sequenced was breast tumor tissue. These receptors all come from a female donor with breast cancer. Some clones in this sample may be carry-over from other donors' samples.

The chain carries TRBV18 and TRBJ1-5; D ambiguous. Germline V lookup: CDR1 KGHSH, CDR2 LQKENI. Trimming removed 3 bases from V and 3 bases from J, with 9 bases in between. The CDR3 is made up of 14 amino acids. The CDR3: CASSPVRDNQPQHF. For the CDR3, the DNA is TGTGCCAGCTCACCGGTACGGGACAATCAGCCCCAGCATTTT. Drawing the rest from reference TRBV18 and TRBJ1-5, the complete variable domain is NAGVMQNPRHLVRRRGQEARLRCSPMKGHSHVYWYRQLPEEGLKFMVYLQKENIIDESGMPKERFSAEFPKEGPSILRIQQVVRGDSAAYFCASSPVRDNQPQHFGDGTRLSIL.

The J gene is TRBJ2-4, the V gene TRBV2; D perhaps matches TRBD2 (6 bases). V lost 6 bases and J 3 bases, leaving 27 bases between the germline ends. The CDR3 has 19 amino acids. CDR1 is SNHLY and CDR2 is FYNNEI in the germline V gene. The CDR3 DNA sequence: TGTGCCAGCAGGTGGCGGGGACGGGGACTTCCTCGGGACAAAAACATTCAGTACTTC. Translation: CASRWRGRGLPRDKNIQYF.

By share, this clonotype counts as medium-sized. V usage is TRBV7-3 and J usage is TRBJ2-1; 7 bases agree with TRBD2. Germline CDR1 SGHTA, CDR2 FQGTGA. Trimming took 1 base from V and 8 from J; bases not matched to a gene: 2. The CDR3 is 13 amino acids. The DNA of the CDR3 is TGTGCCAGCAGCTTAAGGGGGAGGGATGAGCAGTTCTTC. Its protein product is CASSLRGRDEQFF.

The V call is TRBV20-1, the J call TRBJ2-3; a possible D gene is TRBD2 (6 bases). The CDR3 has 15 amino acids. The V and J ends lost 3 bases and 3 bases respectively, with 16 bases between them. Germline-derived CDR1 and CDR2 are DFQATT and SNEGSKA (reference sequence). The CDR3 DNA is TGCAGTGCTAGTAGGCCAGCGGCGGGAACAGATACGCAGTATTTT. Translation gives CSASRPAAGTDTQYF.

At least ten counts were recorded for this clonotype. The chain links TRBV27 to TRBJ2-7; D is unresolved. CDR1 is MNHEY and CDR2 is SMNVEV in the germline V gene (reference sequence). This CDR3 is 15 amino acids long. Trimming took 4 bases from V and 6 from J, leaving 19 bases between them. The CDR3 region has the DNA TGTGCCAGCAGTTCCCCAAGAGAAGAGTTGGGCGAGCAGTACTTC. Translating gives CASSSPREELGEQYF.

This clonotype is labeled as medium-sized. The rearrangement links TRBV20-1 to TRBJ2-5; TRBD2 matches 11 bases. The CDR3 contains 17 residues. Losses at the gene ends were 1 base for V and 5 bases for J; bases not matched to a gene: 12. The germline V gene has CDR1 DFQATT and CDR2 SNEGSKA (reference sequence). CDR3 nucleotide sequence: TGCAGTGCTAGAGTCTTAGGGCTGACTAGCGGGGTCGAGACCCAGTACTTC. Its translation is CSARVLGLTSGVETQYF.

This clonotype has at least ten counts. This chain links TRBV6-1 with TRBJ2-7; 9 nucleotides align to TRBD1. V shed 2 bases and J 5 bases; nucleotides not matched to a gene: 10. This CDR3 is built from 16 residues. The V gene's germline CDR1 is MNHNS and CDR2 SASEGT. CDR3 amino acids: CASSESWRGTGNEQYF. The CDR3 DNA reads TGTGCCAGCAGTGAATCGTGGCGTGGGACAGGGAACGAGCAGTACTTC.

This clonotype was recorded at least ten times. V and J are TRBV27 and TRBJ2-5; the D is unclear. The V and J ends lost 4 bases and 1 base respectively, with 16 bases between them. This CDR3 has 16 residues. Germline V gene sequence: CDR1 MNHEY, CDR2 SMNVEV (reference sequence). Written as DNA, the CDR3 is TGTGCCAGCAGTTCGAAGAGTTGGCAGCTCCAAGAGACCCAGTACTTC. It codes for CASSSKSWQLQETQYF.

The sample holds a few counts of this clonotype. The chain carries TRBV5-1 and TRBJ1-6; the match to TRBD1 covers 8 bases. The CDR3 runs 17 residues. After removal of 0 bases from V and 10 bases from J, the junction contained 12 bases not matched to a gene. The germline CDR1 and CDR2 sequences are SGHRS and YFSETQ. The CDR3 nucleotides read TGCGCCAGCAGCTTGGGGGATTCGGACAGGGTTTTGTCACCCCTCCACTTT. Translation: CASSLGDSDRVLSPLHF.

The sample holds many counts of this clonotype. The V call is TRBV27, the J call TRBJ2-1, with D perhaps given as TRBD1 or TRBD2 (5 bases each). CDR3 length equals 13 residues. V lost 4 bases to trimming and J lost 3 bases, with 7 bases between them. In germline, CDR1 is MNHEY, CDR2 SMNVEV (reference sequence). The CDR3 reads CASSWDGYNEQFF. The CDR3 DNA is TGTGCCAGCAGTTGGGACGGCTACAATGAGCAGTTCTTC.

This clonotype appeared a few times. This sequence joins TRBV7-9 and TRBJ1-1, with 8 bases lining up with TRBD1. CDR3 length equals 13 residues. V lost 5 bases to trimming and J lost 4 bases; unmatched junction nucleotides: 3. The germline gives CDR1 SEHNR, CDR2 FQNEAQ (reference sequence). In DNA, the CDR3 is TGTGCCAGCAGCATAGGACAGGGCACTGAAGCTTTCTTT. As protein: CASSIGQGTEAFF.

This clonotype was detected ten times or more. The chain recombines TRBV18 with TRBJ2-1; 7 bases map to TRBD1. CDR1 and CDR2 from the germline V gene are KGHSH and LQKENI. V lost 7 bases, J lost 4 bases, and 10 bases stayed unmatched. The CDR3 sequence is 15 residues long. CDR3 protein: CASLRQGNAYNEQFF. The CDR3 region has the DNA TGTGCCAGCTTGAGACAGGGAAACGCTTACAATGAGCAGTTCTTC.

This clonotype was recorded at least ten times. The chain is built from TRBV18 and TRBJ2-7; D possibly corresponds to TRBD2 (6 bases). Between the trimmed V and J ends, which lost 4 bases and 0 bases, there was a span of 10 bases. The CDR3 contains 14 residues. From germline, CDR1 is KGHSH and CDR2 LQKENI. CDR3 in DNA: TGTGCCAGCTCACAGTCGCGGGGCTCCTACGAGCAGTACTTC. Translation gives CASSQSRGSYEQYF.

A single count supports this clonotype. The conserved final phenylalanine or tryptophan is absent from the CDR3, which likely points to a read error. The rearrangement links TRBV6-1 to TRBJ1-3; D is perhaps TRBD1 (5 bases). In germline, CDR1 is MNHNS, CDR2 SASEGT. The CDR3 is 15 amino acids. The CDR3 protein is CASNEPGRSGNTIYL. The CDR3 DNA reads as TGTGCCAGCAATGAACCAGGGAGAAGTGGAAACACCATATATCTT.

This clonotype was seen a few times. The rearrangement uses TRBV19 and TRBJ2-2; 7 bases are shared with TRBD2. Germline V CDR1 and CDR2: LNHDA, SQIVND (reference sequence). The CDR3 runs to 15 residues. The V gene end was trimmed by 7 bases and the J gene end by 4 bases; junction bases not matched to a gene: 9. CDR3: CASTKNRGGTGELFF. CDR3 coding DNA: TGTGCCAGTACCAAAAATCGCGGGGGCACCGGGGAGCTGTTTTTT.

CDR3 DNA: TGTGCCAGCTCCCGGAGCTCTACCGGGGAGCTGTTTTTT. It is translated as CASSRSSTGELFF. The chain joins TRBV2 to TRBJ2-2; D gene uncertain. The CDR3 covers 13 residues. Germline assignment: CDR1 SNHLY and CDR2 FYNNEI. Trimming left V 8 bases short and J 5 bases short, with 12 bases between.

This rearrangement joins TRBV19 to TRBJ2-7; 14 positions agree with TRBD2. The CDR3 runs 14 residues. Germline V CDR1 and CDR2: LNHDA, SQIVND (reference sequence). V lost 6 bases, J lost 6 bases, and 4 bases stayed unmatched. CDR3 bases: TGTGCCAGTAGCCGGACTAGCGGGAGGAGCGAGCAGTACTTC. Translated: CASSRTSGRSEQYF.

This clonotype has a handful of counts. V gene TRBV2 combines with J gene TRBJ2-7; a possible D gene is TRBD2 (6 bases). The V and J ends lost 0 bases and 5 bases respectively, with 11 bases between them. Germline loops: CDR1 SNHLY, CDR2 FYNNEI. This CDR3 is 14 amino acids long. The CDR3 here is CASSEAPTSNEQYF. CDR3 sequence (DNA): TGTGCCAGCAGTGAAGCCCCGACTAGTAACGAGCAGTACTTC.